This T cell receptor beta chain comes out of a study of T cells in localized non-small cell lung cancer. Study-level results: One tumor region alone was sequenced, and heterogeneity therefore remains possible. Maximal T cell clonality occurred in uninvolved adjacent lung, with tumor ranking below it. For the top 100 tumor clones, a median roughly 53 also appeared in adjacent lung. Higher adjacent-lung clonality was associated with shorter survival.

The method was immunoSEQ multiplex PCR; TCRdb's version includes in-frame clones alone and lacks a portion of them. Among 65,000 to 80,000 clones listed, 70% to 85% were seen once. With V trimmed by 1 base and J by 5 bases, 4 bases remained unmatched. The CDR3 extends over 14 amino acids. Germline V lookup: CDR1 SGHDN, CDR2 FVKESK. As concerns this clone: Its target is not known.

The chain recombines TRBV14 with TRBJ2-5; 7 bases map to TRBD1. This sequence originates from a female donor of 60 years or more with stage I lung adenocarcinoma. Sequencing used peripheral blood, obtained before any cancer treatment. The CDR3 loop reads CASSQVQGSETQYF. For the CDR3, the DNA is TGTGCCAGCAGCCAAGTACAGGGGAGTGAGACCCAGTACTTC. Using reference TRBV14 and TRBJ2-5 for the parts outside the CDR3, the full variable domain is EAGVTQFPSHSVIEKGQTVTLRCDPISGHDNLYWYRRVMGKEIKFLLHFVKESKQDESGMPNNRFLAERTGGTYSTLKVQPAELEDSGVYFCASSQVQGSETQYFGPGTRLLVL.